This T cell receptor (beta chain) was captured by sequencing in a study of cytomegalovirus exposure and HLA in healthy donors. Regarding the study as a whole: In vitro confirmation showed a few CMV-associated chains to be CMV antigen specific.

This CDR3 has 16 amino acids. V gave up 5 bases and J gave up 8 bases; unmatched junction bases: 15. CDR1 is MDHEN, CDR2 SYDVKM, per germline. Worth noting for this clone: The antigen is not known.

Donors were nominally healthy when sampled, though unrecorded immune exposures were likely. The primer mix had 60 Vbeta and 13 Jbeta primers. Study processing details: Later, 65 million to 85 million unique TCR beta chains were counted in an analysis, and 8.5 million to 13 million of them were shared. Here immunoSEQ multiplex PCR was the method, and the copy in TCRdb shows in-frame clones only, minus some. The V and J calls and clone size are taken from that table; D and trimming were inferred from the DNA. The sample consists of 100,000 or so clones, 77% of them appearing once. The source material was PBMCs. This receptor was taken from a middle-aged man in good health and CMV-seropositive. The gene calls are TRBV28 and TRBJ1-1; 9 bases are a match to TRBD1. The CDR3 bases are TGTGCCAGCAGTCACAGGGGGCGAGGTCTCAATGTAGAAGCTTTCTTT. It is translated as CASSHRGRGLNVEAFF.